This is a list of T cell receptor beta chains from one sample in a study of cytomegalovirus exposure and HLA in healthy donors. TCRdb's copy holds only in-frame clones and misses some; the assay was immunoSEQ multiplex PCR. The table lists over 75,000 clones. Sequenced sample: PBMCs. The receptors come from a man in his fifties or sixties in good health and CMV-seronegative. Both conserved end residues are part of each CDR3.

>TRBJ2-7|TRBV6-5
CASSYSSGGGYEQYF
>TRBJ2-1|TRBV10-3
CAINGVLAGYNEQFF
>TRBJ2-3|TRBV5-4
CASSPGQGVIADTQYF
>TRBJ2-5|TRBV7-2
CASSFGSGGETQYF
>TRBJ2-1|TRBV12-5
CASGTGAGDEQFF
>TRBJ1-4|TRBV7-2
CASSGQENEKLFF
>TRBJ1-2|TRBV9
CARGGRPNYGYTF
>TRBJ1-6|TRBV5-6
CASSLGLSSPLHF
>TRBJ2-2|TRBV25-1
CASSTWGDDTGELFF
>TRBJ1-1|TRBV19
CASSELLMNTEAFF
>TRBJ1-2|TRBV2
CANRQGSTNYGYTF
>TRBJ1-2|TRBV15
CATSRGSGTYGYTF
>TRBJ2-1|TRBV18
CASSPGGLSYNEQFF
>TRBJ1-2|TRBV6-1
CASSEVGGDYGYTF
>TRBJ2-7|TRBV9
CASSPQTGRSYEQYF
>TRBJ2-6|TRBV2
CASWDRVASPGANVLTF
>TRBJ2-7|TRBV19
CASRTQSKGSYEQYF
>TRBJ2-1|TRBV18
CASSPGQGFNEQFF
>TRBJ2-1|TRBV7-2
CASSWGLNSGPYNEQFF
>TRBJ2-3|TRBV5-1
CASSLSVAGGPSTDTQYF
>TRBJ2-5|TRBV5-4
CASSFAGGRETQYF
>TRBJ1-3|TRBV5-6
CASSFFSAGNTIYF
>TRBJ2-1|TRBV7-9
CASSPRTDPYNEQFF
>TRBJ1-2|TRBV19
CASSAPRQGWNYGYTF
>TRBJ2-5|TRBV7-8
CASSPSHEETQYF
>TRBJ1-1|TRBV11-1
CASSLVPIMNTEAFF
>TRBJ2-7|TRBV6-1
CASSAGTSSSYEQYF
>TRBJ2-5|TRBV5-1
CASSPGQAVETQYF
>TRBJ1-1|TRBV7-9
CASSPEGPYEAFF
>TRBJ1-2|TRBV6-6
CASSAQGGDGYTF
>TRBJ2-7|TRBV18
CASSPRQGAYEQYF